This TCR beta chain comes out of a study of CD8 T cells in Susac syndrome. Findings of the study overall: Individuals included in the TCR sequencing and HLA analysis were acknowledged by the study to be relatively few in number.

A quantity of about 0.5 to 1 ug RNA underwent reverse transcription using random hexamers. TCRdb itself ran the immunoSEQ multiplex PCR reads through MiXCR, one entry per CDR3 protein. The data hold roughly 140,000 distinct CDR3 sequences, with around 95% observed a single time. Germline-derived CDR1 and CDR2 are MNHEY and SVGAGI. V lost 6 bases, J lost 6 bases, and 3 bases stayed unmatched. This CDR3 has 12 residues. As concerns this clonotype: Antigen: not known.

Specimen: CD8+ T cells from PBMCs. This chain uses TRBV6-5 with TRBJ2-7, with 9 bases identical to TRBD1. The TCR was taken from a human donor with multiple sclerosis. For the CDR3, the DNA is TGTGCCAGCAGCAAGACAGGGGGCGAGCAGTACGTC. The encoded protein is CASSKTGGEQYV.